This TCR beta chain emerged from a study of monozygotic twins with inflammatory bowel disease. Whole-study results and caveats: Compared with healthy twins, IBD patients shared fewer clonotypes with others, especially with disease activity. Against healthy co-twins, IBD patients had lower TCRbeta diversity (measured by inverse Simpson).

Regarding this clonotype: Its specificity is not known.

Germline values: CDR1 DFQATT, CDR2 SNEGSKA (reference sequence). The CDR3 has 14 amino acids. It was from whole blood, with no T cell sorting, that total RNA was isolated. Molecular identifiers with 6-nucleotide sample barcodes were added during cDNA synthesis via template switching. TCRdb re-called the 5' RACE reads, yielding one record per CDR3 amino acid sequence without DNA. This sample's table reports nearly 450,000 distinct CDR3 sequences. The specimen sequenced was blood. This rearrangement joins TRBV20-1 to TRBJ1-2; TCRdb's D gene call, TRBD1, goes unchecked for lack of DNA. This TCR came from a human donor with ulcerative colitis or Crohn's disease, or a healthy co-twin of an affected twin (not recorded which). The CDR3 loop reads CSATPGQGRYGYTF.